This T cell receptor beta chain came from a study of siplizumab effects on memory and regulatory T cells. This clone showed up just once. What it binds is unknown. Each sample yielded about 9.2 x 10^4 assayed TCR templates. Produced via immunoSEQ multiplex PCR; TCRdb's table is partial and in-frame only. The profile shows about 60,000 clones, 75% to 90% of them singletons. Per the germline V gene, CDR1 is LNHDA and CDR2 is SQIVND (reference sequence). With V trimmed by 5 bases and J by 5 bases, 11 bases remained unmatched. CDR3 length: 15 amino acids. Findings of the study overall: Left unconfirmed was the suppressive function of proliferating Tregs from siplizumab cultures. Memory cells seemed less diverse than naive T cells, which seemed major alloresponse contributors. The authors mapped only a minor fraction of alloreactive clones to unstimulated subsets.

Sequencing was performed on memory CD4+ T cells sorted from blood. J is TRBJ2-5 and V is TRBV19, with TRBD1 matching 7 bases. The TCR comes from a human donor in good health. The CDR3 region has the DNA TGTGCCAGTAGTGCCGAGGGACAGACGGTGGAGACCCAGTACTTC. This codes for CASSAEGQTVETQYF.